This T cell receptor (beta chain) was sequenced in a study of blood T cell repertoires in COVID-19. TCRdb keeps only in-frame clones here, not all; method: immunoSEQ multiplex PCR. The sample comprises 110,000 to 150,000 clones, 70% to 90% of which are singletons, and about 4.1% rests with the top ten. The CDR3 runs 14 residues. Germline V gives CDR1 SGHTA, CDR2 FQGTGA. Trimming pared 2 bases from V and 5 bases from J, leaving 12 bases between. Material for sequencing was PBMCs or T cells enriched from blood (not recorded which). The rearrangement links TRBV7-3 to TRBJ2-5; perhaps TRBD1 as D (5 bases). The origin of this receptor is a middle-aged man who had recovered from COVID-19. The chain's CDR3 is CASSLDGSGETQYF. The CDR3 DNA reads TGTGCCAGCAGCTTAGACGGTTCAGGGGAGACCCAGTACTTC.